This T cell receptor beta chain was sequenced in a study of identical twins (dated by TCRdb to about 2016). Regarding the study in general: TCR alpha and beta repertoires from monozygotic twins, unrelated adults of various ages and cord blood were deep-sequenced to test whether fetal clonotypes persist. Replicate twin experiments were performed at different times using different library preparation protocols to rule out contamination. The paper's findings and limits, for the study overall: Compared with coincidental sharing between unrelated individuals, out-of-frame TCR alpha sequences shared between twins showed an excess of sequences with low generation probability. In monozygotic twins, out-of-frame TCR alpha sharing was systematically underestimated by recombination models, although the models agreed with sharing between unrelated individuals. Conclusions relied on cross-sectional statistical analysis, since the same donors could not be followed over many years. The excess sharing between twins in beta out-of-frame sequences was weaker because fewer shared sequences reduced the signal-to-noise ratio. Fewer insertions were carried by abundant cord blood beta clonotypes; a weaker similar trend was observed in young adult naive repertoires, while no such trend was observed in memory repertoires. Zero-insertion analyses could be partly confounded by invariant T cells such as MAIT and iNKT, although diverse VJ usage argued against such confounding for most clonotypes.

All donors were healthy Caucasians. Three pairs of female monozygotic twins, all aged roughly 18 to 29 years, made up the twin cohort. CD4+ and CD8+ T cell populations were isolated with positive isolation kits from Invitrogen. The CDR3 goes from the cysteine to the phenylalanine over 16 residues. Only CDR3 DNA is held: 48 bases, read in frame from base 1. CDR1 and CDR2, per the germline V gene (reference sequence), are LNHNV and YYDKDF. The germline ends are 9 bases apart after V is trimmed by 0 bases and J by 0 bases. This clonotype was seen repeatedly, ten times or more. No cognate antigen has been identified for it. No much larger clonotype is one base removed from it; base qualities were not supplied. Library method: 5' RACE. The instrument given in TCRdb is Illumina HiSeq 2000. Template switching introduced a universal primer binding site; the final cDNA contained a unique molecular identifier, enabling accurate counting of TCR cDNA molecules. First-strand cDNA for TCR alpha and beta chains was synthesized from specific primers in the conserved constant-segment region. To control for contamination, each cDNA library was double barcoded with a SMART-Mk sample barcode plus Illumina barcodes. TruSeq adapter sequences and Illumina sample barcodes were added in two successive PCR steps. TCR alpha and beta cDNA libraries were sequenced on the Illumina HiSeq platform with custom primers. Per the source publication's procedure: MiGEC processed the raw reads to extract unique molecular identifiers, while MiXCR was used to determine the CDR3 positions. Recombination models were inferred per individual with the repgenHMM and IGoR tools using an EM algorithm. Shared clonotype analysis was performed with the tcR package in R, normalizing sharing by the product of cloneset sizes. To study raw recombination without the effects of thymic and clonal selection, out-of-frame nonproductive sequences were analyzed. TCRdb applied fastp at Q25 and MiXCR to the public reads, then kept only in-frame beta chains. Records with the same CDR3 protein are collapsed into one entry carrying the most frequent genes and DNA. TCRdb's processing, not the study's, gives the V and J calls here. Recorded for this sample are 300,000 to 400,000 distinct CDR3 sequences; roughly an eighth of them occurred a single time. Clones ranked in the top ten supply around 6.9% of the sample.

In addition, the sample was reused for a study of yellow fever vaccine responses in identical twins. The second paper states: The authors reported that the T cell response to vaccination in identical twins appeared partly convergent and partly personalized. The study precisely tracked vaccine-responding T cell clones in identical twins.

The source of this sequence is a woman younger than 30 in good health. Sequences were obtained from CD8+ T cells sorted from blood. The rearrangement joined TRBV15 to TRBJ2-1; matching of 5 bases hints at TRBD1 as the D gene. For the CDR3, the sequence is CATSRDRQGSYNEQFF. The DNA reads TGTGCCACCAGCAGAGATCGGCAGGGCTCCTACAATGAGCAGTTCTTC.